Following are 24 T cell receptor beta chains from one sample sequenced in a study of blood T cell repertoires in COVID-19. TCRdb's copy holds only in-frame clones and misses some; the assay was immunoSEQ multiplex PCR. The sample records about 180,000 clones, roughly 84% being singletons. The sequenced material came from PBMCs or T cells enriched from blood (not recorded which). The receptors were gathered from a man aged 60-69 years who had recovered from COVID-19.

The chain combines TRBV7-9 with TRBJ1-4; D uncertain. Germline CDR1 is SEHNR and CDR2 is FQNEAQ (reference sequence). V was cut by 4 bases and J by 5 bases, with 11 bases left in between. The CDR3 consists of 14 residues. The CDR3 sequence is CASSSLNWNEKLFF. The CDR3 DNA sequence: TGTGCCAGCAGCTCACTAAATTGGAATGAAAAACTGTTTTTT.

This chain joins TRBV7-3 and TRBJ1-5; TRBD1 might be the D (6 bases). The germline V gene has CDR1 SGHTA and CDR2 FQGTGA. V was pared by 3 bases and J by 4 bases, with 10 bases between. The CDR3 runs 14 residues. The CDR3 nucleotides are TGTGCCAGCAGCTTGGGACACGAGAATCAGCCCCAGCATTTT. This translates into CASSLGHENQPQHF.

This chain joins TRBV27 and TRBJ1-6, with 8 bases lining up with TRBD1. Germline-derived CDR1 and CDR2 are MNHEY and SMNVEV (reference sequence). The CDR3 has 14 residues. With V trimmed by 8 bases and J by 10 bases, 10 bases remained unmatched. This CDR3 reads CASATGEWGSPLHF. The DNA of the CDR3 is TGTGCCAGCGCGACAGGGGAGTGGGGATCACCCCTCCACTTT.

The chain is built from TRBV19 and TRBJ1-1, with TRBD1 identical over 7 bases. J gave up 3 bases and V 7 bases, and 14 bases lay outside the gene matches. This CDR3 comprises 16 residues. Germline CDR1 is LNHDA and CDR2 is SQIVND (reference sequence). CDR3 amino acids: CASKILGQESYTEAFF. The DNA of the CDR3 is TGTGCCAGTAAGATTTTAGGACAGGAATCATACACTGAAGCTTTCTTT.

The chain joins TRBV19 to TRBJ1-1, with 9 bases matching TRBD1. V lost 0 bases to trimming and J lost 1 base; unmatched junction nucleotides: 6. CDR3 size: 17 residues. The germline CDR1 and CDR2 sequences are LNHDA and SQIVND (reference sequence). The CDR3 nucleotides read TGTGCCAGTAGTATAGATCACAGGGGGCATGAGAACACTGAAGCTTTCTTT. Its translation is CASSIDHRGHENTEAFF.

The V call is TRBV9, the J call TRBJ1-2; 8 bases map to TRBD1. Germline CDR1 is SGDLS and CDR2 is YYNGEE. V trimming: 1 base; J trimming: 3 bases; junction bases outside the gene matches: 2. CDR3 size: 14 residues. The CDR3 reads CASSVTGGDYGYTF. Written as DNA, the CDR3 is TGTGCCAGCAGCGTAACAGGGGGTGACTATGGCTACACCTTC.

The chain carries TRBV18 and TRBJ2-2; D possibly corresponds to TRBD1 (5 bases). The CDR3 totals 15 residues. Germline CDR1 and CDR2: KGHSH and LQKENI. V was pared by 4 bases and J by 3 bases, with 12 bases between. CDR3 bases: TGTGCCAGCTCACAGGGGTGGACGGACACCGGGGAGCTGTTTTTT. Amino acid sequence: CASSQGWTDTGELFF.

Only a few counts were recorded for this clone. The rearrangement links TRBV15 to TRBJ2-3, with D possibly being TRBD1 (6 bases). CDR3 length: 13 amino acids. Between the trimmed V and J ends, which lost 1 base and 8 bases, there was a span of 10 bases. Germline values: CDR1 LNHNV, CDR2 YYDKDF (reference sequence). The CDR3 DNA is TGTGCCACCAGCAGAGCACAGGGTAGTACGCAGTATTTT. This gives the protein CATSRAQGSTQYF.

This clone was seen only a few times. The V gene is TRBV7-3, the J gene TRBJ2-2; the match to TRBD2 covers 8 bases. The CDR3 contains 14 residues. V was clipped by 6 bases and J by 5 bases; unmatched bases: 5. Per germline, CDR1 SGHTA and CDR2 FQGTGA. For the CDR3, the DNA is TGTGCCAGCAGTAACACGGGGGGGACCGGGGAGCTGTTTTTT. Its protein product is CASSNTGGTGELFF. The entire variable domain, with the rest obtained from reference TRBV7-3 and TRBJ2-2, is as follows: GAGVSQTPSNKVTEKGKYVELRCDPISGHTALYWYRQSLGQGPEFLIYFQGTGAADDSGLPNDRFFAVRPEGSVSTLKIQRTERGDSAVYLCASSNTGGTGELFFGEGSRLTVL.

This sequence joins TRBV29-1 and TRBJ2-5, with 10 bases lining up with TRBD2. The V gene's germline CDR1 is SQVTM and CDR2 ANQGSEA. The CDR3 consists of 14 residues. V shed 7 bases and J 5 bases; nucleotides not matched to a gene: 10. The CDR3 is CSAVLAGESETQYF. The CDR3 DNA follows: TGCAGCGCCGTCCTAGCGGGAGAATCCGAGACCCAGTACTTC.

CDR3 sequence: CATQDRQGRLSNQPQHF. The CDR3 DNA reads TGTGCCACCCAAGATCGACAGGGAAGACTTAGCAATCAGCCCCAGCATTTT. The J gene is TRBJ1-5, the V gene TRBV10-3; 7 bases map to TRBD1. This CDR3 has 17 residues. The trim removed 10 bases at V and 0 bases at J, leaving 15 bases unmatched. Germline V lookup: CDR1 ENHRY, CDR2 SYGVKD.

The rearrangement links TRBV19 to TRBJ2-1; 15 bases agree with TRBD2. This CDR3 is 18 amino acids long. Germline lookup yields CDR1 LNHDA and CDR2 SQIVND (reference sequence). With V trimmed by 5 bases and J by 0 bases, 5 bases remained unmatched. CDR3 residues: CASSAGTSGRSSYNEQFF. The CDR3, as DNA: TGTGCCAGTAGTGCCGGGACTAGCGGGAGGAGCTCCTACAATGAGCAGTTCTTC.

The chain has TRBV12-3 or TRBV12-4 and TRBJ1-2; D is uncertain. The CDR3 is made up of 13 amino acids. With 3 bases removed from V and 2 bases from J, the gap between germline ends came to 7 bases. The CDR3 loop is CASSFAGNYGYTF. CDR3 DNA sequence: TGTGCCAGCAGTTTTGCAGGCAACTATGGCTACACCTTC.

The gene calls are TRBV19 and TRBJ2-7, with 12 positions matching TRBD2. This CDR3 contains 14 residues. Per germline, CDR1 LNHDA and CDR2 SQIVND (reference sequence). V gave up 4 bases and J gave up 3 bases; unmatched junction bases: 1. DNA for the CDR3: TGTGCCAGTAGTACTAGCGGGAGGGTCTACGAGCAGTACTTC. It codes for CASSTSGRVYEQYF.

This chain joins TRBV28 and TRBJ2-5, with TRBD2 as a possible D gene (5 bases). The CDR3 runs 13 residues. Between the trimmed V and J ends, which lost 7 bases and 0 bases, there was a span of 9 bases. Germline V gene lookup returns CDR1 MDHEN and CDR2 SYDVKM. The CDR3 DNA reads as TGTGCCAGCAACGGGGATAACCAAGAGACCCAGTACTTC. This codes for CASNGDNQETQYF.

In this sample, this clone turned up once. The rearrangement joins TRBV5-1 to TRBJ2-6; TRBD1 matches at 7 bases. Per the germline V gene, CDR1 is SGHRS and CDR2 is YFSETQ. The ends lost 2 bases at V and 0 bases at J; junction bases unmatched: 8. The CDR3 totals 18 residues. The CDR3 DNA sequence: TGCGCCAGCAGCTTAACCGGGACAGATGACTCTGGGGCCAACGTCCTGACTTTC. Translating it yields CASSLTGTDDSGANVLTF.

The chain recombines TRBV5-8 with TRBJ1-1; D perhaps matches TRBD1 (5 bases). The CDR3 is made up of 12 amino acids. The V and J ends lost 0 bases and 11 bases respectively, with 11 bases between them. Per germline, CDR1 SGHTS and CDR2 YDEGEE. The CDR3 is CASSLVQGQAFF. The CDR3 coding sequence is TGTGCCAGCAGCTTGGTTCAGGGCCAGGCTTTCTTT.

The chain combines TRBV12-3 or TRBV12-4 with TRBJ2-5; D possibly corresponds to TRBD2 (5 bases). Trimming left V 2 bases short and J 5 bases short, with 9 bases between. CDR3 length: 13 residues. The CDR3 loop is CASSLRGIETQYF. The DNA for the CDR3 is TGTGCCAGCAGTTTACGGGGAATCGAGACCCAGTACTTC.

The chain combines TRBV7-2 with TRBJ2-5, with 13 bases lining up with TRBD2. V was pared by 5 bases and J by 0 bases, with 9 bases of the junction left unmatched. The CDR3 runs 18 residues. Per the germline V gene, CDR1 is SGHTA and CDR2 is FQGNSA. In DNA form, the CDR3 reads TGTGCCAGCAGCGGAGAGACTAGCGGGAGGCTCCACCAAGAGACCCAGTACTTC. This translates into CASSGETSGRLHQETQYF.

The chain employs TRBV5-1 and TRBJ1-5; tentative D call: TRBD1 (5 bases). V lost 3 bases to trimming and J lost 2 bases, with 9 bases between them. There are 14 residues in the CDR3. In germline, CDR1 is SGHRS, CDR2 YFSETQ. DNA for the CDR3: TGCGCCAGCAGCTCCACAGGAGGCAATCAGCCCCAGCATTTT. Encoded protein: CASSSTGGNQPQHF.

V gene TRBV25-1 combines with J gene TRBJ1-2; no firm D call. This CDR3 is built from 13 residues. V was pared by 4 bases and J by 2 bases, with 8 bases between. Germline CDR1 MGHDK, CDR2 SYGVNS. CDR3 coding DNA: TGTGCCAGCAGTGCCGGAGGGAACTATGGCTACACCTTC. As protein: CASSAGGNYGYTF.

The chain joins TRBV27 to TRBJ1-4; tentative D call: TRBD1 (6 bases). This CDR3 spans 14 amino acids. The V gene lost 4 bases and the J gene lost 8 bases, with 14 bases spanning the gap. CDR1 MNHEY and CDR2 SMNVEV come from the germline V gene (reference sequence). CDR3 sequence: CASSSDRYSEKLFF. Here the CDR3 DNA reads TGTGCCAGCAGTTCCGACAGGTATTCGGAAAAACTGTTTTTT.

The chain uses TRBV27 and TRBJ2-7; the match to TRBD1 covers 7 bases. The CDR3 has 18 residues. The J segment lost 1 base and the V segment lost 5 bases, leaving 17 bases of the junction unmatched. The V gene's germline CDR1 is MNHEY and CDR2 SMNVEV (reference sequence). The CDR3 sequence: CASSPFLGVPGQSYEQYF. CDR3 bases: TGTGCCAGCAGTCCATTTTTAGGGGTTCCGGGACAGTCCTACGAGCAGTACTTC.

This rearrangement joins TRBV11-3 to TRBJ2-2; D gene ambiguous. Trimming left V 5 bases short and J 6 bases short, with 7 bases between. The germline CDR1 and CDR2 sequences are SGHNT and YENEEA. The CDR3 contains 12 residues. The DNA for the CDR3 is TGTGCCAGCAGCCCTCAGTCCGGGGAGCTGTTTTTT. Its protein is CASSPQSGELFF.